This TCR beta chain was found in a study of beta chain features in type 1 diabetes. TCRB transcripts that were expressed got sequenced, as all of the isolated RNA had been reverse transcribed. The protocol was immunoSEQ multiplex PCR, while the TCRdb copy is restricted to in-frame clones and leaves out a portion. The sample gives 400,000 to 550,000 clones, approximately 10% of which show up once; 0.035% to 0.05% is in the top ten. As regards this clone: Its target is unknown.

Study-wide points: For patients, the naive, central memory and Treg TCRB repertoires appeared more alike than for healthy donors. Possibly, sequencing cDNA over-represented cells that had high TCR expression levels. Shorter TCRB CDR3s, moderately but significantly so, were found in Type 1 diabetes patients in all four CD4+ subsets.

Trimming cost V 1 base and J 2 bases, with 6 bases left between them. This CDR3 has 14 amino acids. Looked up from germline, CDR1 is SGHTA and CDR2 is FQGNSA. The V call is TRBV7-2, the J call TRBJ2-1; D perhaps matches TRBD1 (5 bases). The sequenced sample was naive CD4+ T cells from blood. The sequence was collected from a young woman in good health. CDR3 region: CASSLVGAYNEQFF. CDR3 bases: TGTGCCAGCAGCTTAGTAGGGGCCTACAATGAGCAGTTCTTC.